Below are 3 T cell receptor beta chains sequenced from a single sample in a study of blood T cell repertoires in COVID-19. TCRdb's table, derived via immunoSEQ multiplex PCR, lists solely in-frame clones and lacks some. The table has around 110,000 clones, 75% to 95% seen once. Sequenced: peripheral blood. The source of these receptors is a human donor with active COVID-19. The donor label of this sample is uncertain.

The chain carries TRBV28 and TRBJ2-7; 11 nucleotides agree with TRBD1. V gave up 10 bases and J gave up 3 bases; unmatched junction bases: 8. The CDR3 covers 14 residues. From germline, CDR1 is MDHEN and CDR2 SYDVKM. The CDR3 bases are TGTGCCAAGATGGGACAGGGGGGTTGCTACGAGCAGTACTTC. This encodes CAKMGQGGCYEQYF.

The chain carries TRBV7-6 and TRBJ1-1; D not resolved. Trimming stripped 1 base from V and 6 bases from J, with 12 bases between. CDR3 size: 14 residues. Per the germline V gene, CDR1 is SGHVS and CDR2 is FNYEAQ. The CDR3 bases are TGTGCCAGCAGCTTAGTCACGGGGTCTGCTGAAGCTTTCTTT. This translates into CASSLVTGSAEAFF. Variable domain in full (rest from reference TRBV7-6 and TRBJ1-1): GAGVSQSPRYKVTKRGQDVALRCDPISGHVSLYWYRQALGQGPEFLTYFNYEAQQDKSGLPNDRFSAERPEGSISTLTIQRTEQRDSAMYRCASSLVTGSAEAFFGQGTRLTVV.

The rearrangement joins TRBV7-6 to TRBJ2-2; no reliable D call. The germline gives CDR1 SGHVS, CDR2 FNYEAQ. This CDR3 is 16 amino acids long. The germline V and J ends were trimmed by 3 bases and 7 bases, with 18 bases remaining between them. DNA of the CDR3: TGTGCCAGCAGCTTCTCCCCGGGTTCGATGGGCGGGGAGCTGTTTTTT. Translated: CASSFSPGSMGGELFF.